Listed below are T cell receptor beta chains from one sample, sequenced in a study of T cells after posttransplantation cyclophosphamide. Assay: immunoSEQ multiplex PCR; the TCRdb copy retains only in-frame clones and omits some. The sample offers more than 9,000 clones and no singletons, the top ten holding approximately 15%. The sequencing here drew on PBMCs, taken after allogeneic stem cell transplant with posttransplant cyclophosphamide. Receptors were obtained from a female patient in her 40s who received an allogeneic stem cell transplant from a related donor, was CMV-positive, and had no GVHD. A subset of T cells may come from the graft donor. Each CDR3 is given with its conserved first and last residue.

J gene,V gene,CDR3 protein
TRBJ1-1,TRBV6-5,CASSYSYRGDTEAFF
TRBJ2-7,TRBV4-1,CASSQFPETSGSYEQYF
TRBJ1-4,TRBV10-3,CATTTGIGEKLFF
TRBJ1-1,TRBV7-9,CASSLGQINTEAFF
TRBJ2-6,TRBV6-5,CASSYHGGSGANVLTF
TRBJ1-2,TRBV4-1,CASSQLGTHYGYTF
TRBJ1-2,TRBV19,CASSIDRSGYTF
TRBJ1-1,TRBV5-4,CASSLQGSLGEAFF
-,TRBV7-3,CASSLTGTGYYEQYF
TRBJ1-1,TRBV14,CASSGGRYTEAFF
TRBJ1-6,TRBV7-3,CASSFGGTNSPLHF
TRBJ1-2,TRBV10-3,CAISEGGWDYGYTF
TRBJ2-7,TRBV27,CASSLSGFSGYEQYF
TRBJ2-1,TRBV7-8,CASSQPSQRESYNEQFF
TRBJ2-6,TRBV19,CASSMPGSSGANVLTF
TRBJ1-3,TRBV9,CASSVGRTGISGNTIYF
TRBJ2-2,TRBV27,CASRGQGAIGELFF
TRBJ2-5,TRBV6-5,CAGSYSGQGVWETQYF
TRBJ1-6,TRBV7-9,CASSTRGAGRTPLHF
TRBJ2-7,TRBV16,CASSHRTGEYEQYF
TRBJ1-1,TRBV18,CASSPGQRFMNTEAFF
TRBJ1-3,TRBV6-5,CASSFGSGNTIYF
TRBJ2-1,TRBV11-2,CASSVRVSYNEQFF
TRBJ2-7,TRBV9,CASGGKERQGLVEQYF
TRBJ2-7,TRBV7-9,CASSLESDEDEQYF
TRBJ2-2,TRBV7-3,CASSVGTSNTGELFF
TRBJ2-7,TRBV7-8,CASSRRQRTSYEQYF
TRBJ2-3,TRBV7-8,CASSPTSGGAWDTQYF
TRBJ2-7,TRBV19,CASRRQGYLDEQYF
TRBJ2-2,TRBV7-9,CASSLGSGSTNTGELFF
TRBJ1-5,TRBV6-5,CASRSQGAWQPQHF
TRBJ2-7,TRBV7-2,CASSLGLAAAYEQYF
TRBJ1-2,TRBV21-1,CASSKEGRKCRGGYTF
-,TRBV18,CASSPPPGSYEQYF
TRBJ2-4,TRBV19,CASIDSVAKNIQYF
TRBJ2-7,TRBV6-5,CASSYEAGVYNEQYF
TRBJ2-7,TRBV7-6,CASSRRGLRSYEQYF
TRBJ1-2,TRBV6-6,CASTQTGSKGYTF
TRBJ1-2,TRBV29-1,CSVGGQGFGYTF
TRBJ2-7,TRBV11-1,CASRDRDNEQYF
TRBJ1-3,TRBV18,CASSLVTGNVGNTIYF
TRBJ1-5,TRBV5-1,CASSPTGAVGQPQHF
TRBJ1-1,TRBV7-9,CASSPLGGGTEAFF
TRBJ1-1,TRBV19,CASSRTEFFMNTEAFF
TRBJ2-3,TRBV11-2,CASSDYHSTDTQYF
TRBJ1-1,TRBV19,CASKPGGTEAFF
TRBJ2-2,TRBV15,CATSLRGRWELFF
TRBJ1-2,TRBV28,CASSPHKPDRGLDYGYTF
TRBJ1-6,TRBV5-1,CASSGGDEYSPLHF
TRBJ1-4,TRBV5-1,CASSLAQGINEKLFF
TRBJ2-5,TRBV7-8,CASSNPSGRSSGRQETQYF